This is a list of T cell receptor beta chains from one sample in a study of cytomegalovirus exposure and HLA in healthy donors. The protocol was immunoSEQ multiplex PCR, while the TCRdb copy is restricted to in-frame clones and leaves out a portion. The sample carries 150,000 to 200,000 clones, approximately 79% recorded once. Sample: PBMCs. The receptors were sampled from a man between 40 and 49 years old in good health and CMV-seropositive. Both conserved end residues are part of each CDR3. The order of the fields is clone size, D gene, V gene, J gene, CDR3 protein, CDR3 DNA. The D gene is left open where the match is weak. Clone size, where shown, is once, few, many, or a class for clones that have expanded.

>-|-|TRBV12-5|TRBJ1-2
CASVSGVREYGYTF
TGTGCTAGTGTTTCAGGGGTGCGTGAATATGGCTACACCTTC
>-|-|TRBV6-5|TRBJ1-2
CASSYFGGSYGYTF
TGTGCCAGCAGTTACTTCGGAGGCTCCTATGGCTACACCTTC
>-|-|TRBV7-6|TRBJ1-3
CASSLGVGAGNTIYF
TGTGCCAGCAGCTTAGGGGTAGGGGCCGGAAACACCATATATTTT
>-|-|TRBV10-3|TRBJ2-5
CAISESQGRQETQYF
TGTGCCATCAGTGAGTCACAGGGGAGGCAAGAGACCCAGTACTTC
>-|-|TRBV9|TRBJ1-3
CASSVNGQSPGNTIYF
TGTGCCAGCAGCGTAAACGGACAGTCTCCTGGAAACACCATATATTTT
>-|-|TRBV4-1|TRBJ2-2
CASSRLPNTGELFF
TGCGCCAGCAGCCGACTACCAAACACCGGGGAGCTGTTTTTT
>-|TRBD1|TRBV5-6|TRBJ2-5
CASSLGTGGAGETQYF
TGTGCCAGCAGCTTGGGGACAGGGGGCGCGGGGGAGACCCAGTACTTC
>-|TRBD1|TRBV5-1|TRBJ2-7
CASSLAPGGSYEQYF
TGCGCCAGCAGCTTGGCGCCAGGGGGCAGTTACGAGCAGTACTTC
>-|-|TRBV7-2|TRBJ1-5
CASSQNGNQPQHF
TGTGCCAGCAGCCAGAACGGCAATCAGCCCCAGCATTTT
>-|-|TRBV5-8|TRBJ1-5
CASSASGGVDNQPQHF
TGTGCCAGCAGCGCGTCGGGGGGGGTAGACAATCAGCCCCAGCATTTT
>-|TRBD1|TRBV9|TRBJ2-5
CASSEKVGTGQETQYF
TGTGCCAGCAGCGAGAAGGTTGGGACAGGTCAAGAGACCCAGTACTTC
>-|TRBD1|TRBV19|TRBJ1-5
CASSDRGLGQPQHF
TGTGCCAGTAGTGACAGGGGGCTTGGTCAGCCCCAGCATTTT
>-|TRBD1|TRBV9|TRBJ1-3
CASSVSQGAGNTIYF
TGTGCCAGCAGCGTTTCCCAGGGGGCTGGAAACACCATATATTTT
>once|-|TRBV6-6|TRBJ1-5
CASSSPAGVEPQHF
TGTGCCAGCAGTTCCCCCGCAGGGGTGGAGCCCCAGCATTTT
>few|-|TRBV5-8|TRBJ2-5
CASSLTRQLGETQYF
TGTGCCAGCAGCTTGACGAGACAGTTGGGCGAGACCCAGTACTTC
>-|-|TRBV30|TRBJ1-1
CAWSVRSCEAFF
TGTGCCTGGAGTGTACGGTCATGTGAAGCTTTCTTT
>-|-|TRBV29-1|TRBJ2-1
CSARSDEQFF
TGCAGCGCCCGTTCGGATGAGCAGTTCTTC
>-|-|TRBV15|TRBJ2-7
CATSREAGNSLGEQYF
TGTGCCACCAGCAGAGAGGCGGGGAACTCACTGGGGGAGCAGTACTTC
>-|-|TRBV12-5|TRBJ1-3
CASVSVGNTIYF
TGTGCTAGCGTCAGCGTCGGAAACACCATATATTTT
>-|TRBD1|TRBV9|TRBJ1-2
CASSGDRVGYTF
TGTGCCAGCAGCGGGGACAGGGTAGGCTACACCTTC
>-|-|TRBV6-6|TRBJ1-1
CASSYGWANTEAFF
TGTGCCAGCAGTTACGGCTGGGCCAACACTGAAGCTTTCTTT
>-|TRBD2|TRBV5-6|TRBJ2-1
CASSLVVLAGDNYNEQFF
TGTGCCAGCAGCTTGGTTGTTCTAGCGGGAGACAATTACAATGAGCAGTTCTTC
>-|TRBD1|TRBV6-5|TRBJ1-2
CASSHTGDSYGYTF
TGTGCCAGCAGTCACACCGGGGACAGCTATGGCTACACCTTC
>once|-|TRBV29-1|TRBJ2-7
CSVNNRGGEQYF
TGCAGCGTCAACAACAGGGGGGGCGAGCAGTACTTC
>-|-|TRBV6-1|TRBJ1-5
CASILGGINQPQHF
-
>-|-|TRBV7-2|TRBJ1-1
CASSALGLRSSEAFF
TGTGCCAGCAGCGCTCTCGGACTCAGGTCATCTGAAGCTTTCTTT
>-|-|TRBV6-5|TRBJ1-2
CASSLPGAQGYTF
TGTGCCAGCAGTCTCCCAGGGGCCCAAGGCTACACCTTC
>-|TRBD1|TRBV7-9|TRBJ2-3
CASSPWTGVHTDTQYF
TGTGCCAGCAGCCCCTGGACAGGGGTACACACAGATACGCAGTATTTT
>-|-|TRBV5-1|TRBJ2-2
CASSPNTGSTGELFF
TGCGCCAGCAGCCCCAATACGGGGAGCACCGGGGAGCTGTTTTTT
>-|-|TRBV6-6|TRBJ2-7
CASSGQVTYYEQYF
TGTGCCAGCAGTGGGCAGGTCACTTACTACGAGCAGTACTTC
>-|-|TRBV5-5|TRBJ1-4
CASSLDRGGEKLFF
TGTGCCAGCAGCCTGGACAGAGGAGGTGAAAAACTGTTTTTT
>-|-|TRBV27|TRBJ2-6
CASSFGANVLTF
TGTGCCAGCAGCTTTGGGGCCAACGTCCTGACTTTC
>-|TRBD1|TRBV5-1|TRBJ1-1
CASSLGGGSLRAFF
TGCGCCAGCAGCTTGGGAGGGGGCTCACTTCGAGCTTTCTTT
>-|-|TRBV5-1|TRBJ1-2
CASSPGQLPATYGYTF
TGCGCCAGCAGCCCCGGACAGCTCCCGGCGACTTATGGCTACACCTTC
>-|TRBD1|TRBV19|TRBJ1-5
CASSTAGQGNQPQHF
TGTGCCAGTAGTACCGCCGGACAGGGGAATCAGCCCCAGCATTTT
>-|-|TRBV7-8|TRBJ1-3
CASSFQRASGNTIYF
TGTGCCAGCAGCTTCCAGAGGGCCTCTGGAAACACCATATATTTT
>-|-|TRBV2|TRBJ2-7
CASTPRAYEQYF
TGTGCCAGCACTCCCAGAGCGTACGAGCAGTACTTC
>once|-|TRBV18|TRBJ1-1
CASSPPEGVLSEAFF
TGTGCCAGCTCACCCCCCGAAGGGGTGCTGAGTGAAGCTTTCTTT
>-|-|TRBV21-1|TRBJ1-5
CASSKRQDDQPQHF
TGTGCCAGCAGCAAACGACAGGATGATCAGCCCCAGCATTTT
>once|-|TRBV7-2|TRBJ2-7
CASSLGQRAGRFEQYF
TGTGCCAGCAGCCTGGGACAGCGGGCGGGGAGGTTCGAGCAGTACTTC
>-|-|TRBV27|TRBJ1-5
CASSGGGPYSNQPQHF
TGTGCCAGCAGCGGGGGTGGGCCGTATAGCAATCAGCCCCAGCATTTT
>few|-|TRBV4-2|TRBJ1-1
CASSQEGHSNTEAFF
TGTGCCAGCAGCCAAGAGGGACACTCGAACACTGAAGCTTTCTTT
>-|-|TRBV28|TRBJ1-3
CASFAGSSGNTIYF
TGTGCCAGTTTCGCGGGAAGCTCTGGAAACACCATATATTTT
>-|-|TRBV7-9|TRBJ2-7
CASSPGTSNF
TGTGCCAGCAGTCCCGGTACTAGTAACTTC